This record covers a single T cell receptor (beta chain). The V and J ends lost 4 bases and 4 bases, in that order; junction bases with no gene match: 8. Germline V lookup: CDR1 MGHRA, CDR2 YSYEKL. There are 16 residues in the CDR3. These data belong to a study of blood T cell repertoires in COVID-19. Study information: Researchers got acute and convalescent COVID-19 samples from the United States, Italy and Spain. In each case, the material was cDNA or gDNA derived from T cells, B-cell-depleted T cells, or PBMCs.

In the original analysis: From reference gene primer amplification, estimates of nucleated cell counts were derived. Repertoires were generated with immunoSEQ multiplex PCR, while TCRdb's copy carries only in-frame clones and drops some. The D gene and trimming were derived from the DNA, and the V and J assignments and clone size from that table. Found here are approximately 110,000 clones, 85% of them singletons; the top ten hold 13%. Sequenced: peripheral blood. This receptor was identified in a human donor in a cohort sampled during active COVID-19. This chain connects TRBV4-1 to TRBJ2-1; 9 bases align to TRBD2. The chain's CDR3 is CASSPHASGAYNEQFF. CDR3 nucleotides: TGCGCCAGCAGCCCACATGCTAGCGGGGCGTACAATGAGCAGTTCTTC.